This T cell receptor (beta chain) was sequenced for a study of blood T cell repertoires in COVID-19. Study-level background: Acute and convalescent COVID-19 samples came from the United States, Italy and Spain. T cells, B-cell-depleted T cells, or PBMCs provided the cDNA or gDNA that served as material.

Per the original methods: Reference gene primer amplification gave nucleated cell count estimates. The repertoire was sequenced with immunoSEQ multiplex PCR; TCRdb's copy has only in-frame clones and lacks some. V, J and clone size reflect that table, while D and trimming were determined from the DNA. This sample yields about 130,000 clones, of which 85% are seen a single time; 20% to 30% belongs to the top ten. The CDR3 extends over 15 amino acids. The V and J ends lost 7 bases and 6 bases, in that order; junction bases with no gene match: 10. In germline, CDR1 is SGHNT, CDR2 YYREEE (reference sequence).

The sequenced sample consisted of peripheral blood. The receptor's source is a woman older than 75 with acute or convalescent COVID-19. The J gene is TRBJ2-1, the V gene TRBV5-4; 10 positions agree with TRBD2. The CDR3 sequence is CASGNGPSGGNEQFF. The DNA for the CDR3 is TGTGCCAGCGGTAATGGGCCTAGCGGGGGCAATGAGCAGTTCTTC.